Sequencing of this T cell receptor (beta chain) was carried out in a study of Ad26.COV2.S vaccination and SARS-CoV-2 variants. About this clone: This sample also contains other DNA sequences that code for the same CDR3.

Treatment indicated: roughly 20 received Ad26.COV2.S at low or high dose, single or two shots; about 5 received placebo; per-sample allocation not given. Specimen acquisition occurred on day 63 following the initial vaccine or placebo injection. Boston hosted the donor, who was an adult aged 18-55 years. The vaccine delivered Wuhan-strain SARS-CoV-2 spike through an Ad26 vector. The CDR3 runs to 14 residues. The germline CDR1 and CDR2 sequences are MNHNS and SASEGT. V dropped 1 base and J dropped 5 bases, with 11 bases sitting between them. Some clones are missing from TCRdb's copy, which holds only in-frame ones; the method was immunoSEQ multiplex PCR. The sample lists approximately 350,000 clones; roughly four fifths were seen once.

The TCR was taken from a person between 18 and 65 years old who received the Ad26.COV2.S COVID-19 vaccine or a placebo. This rearrangement joins TRBV6-1 to TRBJ1-1; tentatively, D is TRBD1 (5 bases). The input for sequencing was peripheral blood, taken in a trial of Ad26.COV2.S vaccine versus placebo. DNA of the CDR3: TGTGCCAGCAGTGAAGGGCAGGGAGGAACTGAAGCTTTCTTT. It encodes CASSEGQGGTEAFF.